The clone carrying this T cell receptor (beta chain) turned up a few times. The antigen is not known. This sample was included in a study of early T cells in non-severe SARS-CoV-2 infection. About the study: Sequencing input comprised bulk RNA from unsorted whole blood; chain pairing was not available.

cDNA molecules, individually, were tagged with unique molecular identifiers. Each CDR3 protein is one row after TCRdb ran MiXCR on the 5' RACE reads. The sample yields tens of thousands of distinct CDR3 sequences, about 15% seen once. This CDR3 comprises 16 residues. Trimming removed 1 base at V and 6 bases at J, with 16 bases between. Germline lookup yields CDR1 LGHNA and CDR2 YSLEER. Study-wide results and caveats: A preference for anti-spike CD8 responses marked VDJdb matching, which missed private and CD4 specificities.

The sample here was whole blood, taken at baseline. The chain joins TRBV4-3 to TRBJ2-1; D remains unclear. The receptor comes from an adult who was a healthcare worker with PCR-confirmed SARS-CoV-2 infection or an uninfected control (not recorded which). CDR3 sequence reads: CASSQGSPNLFNEQFF. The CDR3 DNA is TGCGCCAGCAGCCAAGGCTCCCCAAATCTATTCAATGAGCAGTTCTTC.